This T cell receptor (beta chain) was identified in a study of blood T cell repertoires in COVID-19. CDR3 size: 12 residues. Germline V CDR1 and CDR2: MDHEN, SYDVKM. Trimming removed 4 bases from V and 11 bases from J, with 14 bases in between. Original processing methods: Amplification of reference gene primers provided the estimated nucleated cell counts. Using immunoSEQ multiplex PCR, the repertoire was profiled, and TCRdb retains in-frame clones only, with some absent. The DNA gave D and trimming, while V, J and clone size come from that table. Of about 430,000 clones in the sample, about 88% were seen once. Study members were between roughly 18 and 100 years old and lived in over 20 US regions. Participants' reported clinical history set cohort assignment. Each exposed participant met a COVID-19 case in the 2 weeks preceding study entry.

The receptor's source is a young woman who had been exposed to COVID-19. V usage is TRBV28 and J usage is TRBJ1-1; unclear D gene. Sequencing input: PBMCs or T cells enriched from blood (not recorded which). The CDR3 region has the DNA TGTGCCAGCAGTTCCGCGGGTCCCCTGGCTTTCTTT. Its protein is CASSSAGPLAFF.